A single sample gave rise to the 23 T cell receptor beta chains below, sequenced in a study of response to subunit inactivated influenza vaccine. From the RT-PCR reads, TCRdb called clonotypes with MiXCR, one entry per CDR3 protein. The profile shows fewer than 700,000 distinct CDR3 sequences, over 10% of them singletons. The sequencing used PBMCs from blood, collected 45 days after vaccination. The receptor set was obtained from a man in his fifties who received an inactivated influenza vaccine.

This clonotype was observed many times. The chain has TRBV28 and TRBJ2-7, with TRBD1 matching over 7 bases. The germline V gene encodes CDR1 MDHEN and CDR2 SYDVKM. This CDR3 spans 15 amino acids. Trimming removed 6 bases from V and 0 bases from J; junction bases left unmatched: 8. The CDR3 region is CASRNRAGGSYEQYF. CDR3 nucleotides: TGTGCCAGCAGGAACCGGGCAGGGGGCTCCTACGAGCAGTACTTC.

The rearrangement joins TRBV7-2 to TRBJ2-7; D is ambiguous. The V gene lost 4 bases and the J gene lost 3 bases, with 7 bases spanning the gap. This CDR3 has 12 residues. The germline V gene encodes CDR1 SGHTA and CDR2 FQGNSA. The CDR3 protein is CASSSLLYEQYF. CDR3 DNA sequence: TGTGCCAGCAGCTCTCTACTCTACGAGCAGTACTTC.

The V call is TRBV12-3 or TRBV12-4, the J call TRBJ1-3; maybe TRBD1 (6 bases). Deletions cut 7 bases from V and 2 bases from J, with 15 bases between. This CDR3 has 15 residues. The CDR3, as DNA: TGTGCCAGCACTTCTACGGGGGCAACTGGAAACACCATATATTTT. Its protein is CASTSTGATGNTIYF.

This clonotype has more than one count but fewer than ten. The chain employs TRBV7-2 and TRBJ1-4; D is uncertain. The CDR3 runs 16 residues. Trimming shortened V by 5 bases and J by 3 bases, and 16 bases separated the two germline ends. Germline V gene data show CDR1 as SGHTA and CDR2 as FQGNSA. In nucleotides, the CDR3 is TGTGCCAGCAGCAAGGGCCCTTCGGCAGCTAATGAAAAACTGTTTTTT. It codes for CASSKGPSAANEKLFF.

With respect to this clonotype: A much larger clone differs from this one at a single base, so this may be a read error. The rearrangement links TRBV10-3 to TRBJ1-5; D remains unclear. Looked up from germline, CDR1 is ENHRY and CDR2 is SYGVKD. This CDR3 has 14 amino acids. V dropped 2 bases and J dropped 0 bases, with 5 bases sitting between them. The chain's CDR3 is CAISEADSNQPQHF. The DNA for the CDR3 is TGTGCCATCAGTGAGGCGGATAGCAATCAGCCCCAGCATTTT.

This clonotype was counted between two and nine times. The chain couples TRBV27 to TRBJ2-7; D is perhaps TRBD2 (5 bases). Germline lookup yields CDR1 MNHEY and CDR2 SMNVEV (reference sequence). The V end lost 2 bases, the J end lost 5 bases, and 10 bases lay between the germline ends. This CDR3 region has 13 residues. CDR3 sequence: CASSLRLSDEQYF. In nucleotides, the CDR3 is TGTGCCAGCAGTTTAAGGCTTAGCGACGAGCAGTACTTC.

This clonotype was seen only a few times. In DNA form, the CDR3 reads TGCAGTGCTAATACAGGGCGGGAGCCCCAGCATTTT. It codes for CSANTGREPQHF. V gene TRBV20-1 combines with J gene TRBJ1-5; maybe TRBD1 (6 bases). The CDR3 extends over 12 amino acids. Trimming left V 4 bases short and J 8 bases short, with 12 bases between. From germline, CDR1 is DFQATT and CDR2 SNEGSKA (reference sequence).

The V gene is TRBV29-1, the J gene TRBJ2-7; 7 nucleotides align to TRBD1. The trim removed 6 bases at V and 3 bases at J, leaving 11 bases unmatched. In germline, CDR1 is SQVTM, CDR2 ANQGSEA. The CDR3 length is 14 residues. CDR3 protein: CSVASGTAIYEQYF. The DNA for the CDR3 is TGCAGCGTCGCTTCCGGGACAGCCATCTACGAGCAGTACTTC.

The chain joins TRBV21-1 to TRBJ2-2; the table assigns TRBD1, which was not confirmed against the DNA. TRBV21-1 is an annotated pseudogene. This CDR3 contains 13 residues. The CDR3 here is CASSTRDPGELFF. The CDR3 region has the DNA TGTGCCAGCAGCACCCGGGACCCCGGGGAGCTGTTTTTT.

This clonotype has more than one count but fewer than ten. V is TRBV28 and J is TRBJ2-7; either TRBD1 or TRBD2 may supply D (7 bases each). Per germline, CDR1 MDHEN and CDR2 SYDVKM. The CDR3 is 14 residues long. Trimming left V 1 base short and J 7 bases short, with 14 bases between. The CDR3 nucleotides read TGTGCCAGCAGTTTATTCACAGGGGAGGGTGAGCAGTACTTC. It encodes CASSLFTGEGEQYF.

Here the CDR3 DNA reads TGTGCCAGCACCCCCGGGCCAGGGATCACCGGGGAGCTGTTTTTT. Amino acids: CASTPGPGITGELFF. V and J are TRBV2 and TRBJ2-2; a possible D gene is TRBD1 (5 bases). CDR3 size: 15 residues. The V end lost 7 bases, the J end lost 4 bases, and 16 bases lay between the germline ends. CDR1 and CDR2 (germline): SNHLY, FYNNEI.

This sequence joins TRBV5-1 and TRBJ2-2; D may be TRBD2 (6 bases). Trimming removed 6 bases from V and 6 bases from J, with 18 bases in between. Germline CDR1 is SGHRS and CDR2 is YFSETQ. The CDR3 has 15 amino acids. DNA for the CDR3: TGCGCCAGCACGCCTAGCGTTTACTATTCCGGGGAGCTGTTTTTT. Protein: CASTPSVYYSGELFF.

This clonotype was found a few times. V usage is TRBV7-8 and J usage is TRBJ2-2; a weak D match, TRBD2 (6 bases). This CDR3 spans 17 amino acids. Trimming took 2 bases from V and 3 from J, leaving 16 bases between them. CDR1 is SGHVS and CDR2 is FQNEAQ in the germline V gene. In DNA form, the CDR3 reads TGTGCCAGCAGCTTACGCCCAGGAGGGTCGGACACCGGGGAGCTGTTTTTT. This translates into CASSLRPGGSDTGELFF.

This clonotype was observed a few times. The rearrangement uses TRBV10-1 and TRBJ2-7; the D is unclear. Germline-derived CDR1 and CDR2 are WNHNN and SYGVQD (reference sequence). The CDR3 totals 13 residues. V lost 3 bases to trimming and J lost 2 bases, with 8 bases between them. CDR3 sequence (DNA): TGCGCCAGCAGTGAATCAGGAACCTACGAGCAGTACTTC. It is translated as CASSESGTYEQYF.

The table lists this clonotype with many counts. CDR3 DNA sequence: TGTGCCATCAGTGAGTCGTCAGGGTCTTGGGAGACCCAGTACTTC. Its protein product is CAISESSGSWETQYF. J is TRBJ2-5 and V is TRBV10-3, with D perhaps TRBD1 (5 bases). V lost 0 bases to trimming and J lost 5 bases, with 13 bases between them. The CDR3 extends over 15 amino acids. In germline, CDR1 is ENHRY, CDR2 SYGVKD.

This clonotype occurred a few times. The chain has TRBV6-5 and TRBJ2-5, with D possibly TRBD2 on 6 matching bases. Germline CDR1 reads MNHEY; CDR2 reads SVGAGI. V lost 1 base, J lost 3 bases, and 15 bases lay in between. CDR3 size: 16 residues. CDR3 in amino acids: CASSYFFRENEETQYF. The CDR3 DNA follows: TGTGCCAGCAGTTACTTCTTCCGGGAGAATGAAGAGACCCAGTACTTC.

In this sample, this clonotype turned up a few times. The V call is TRBV4-3, the J call TRBJ1-1; D is undetermined. Germline V gives CDR1 LGHNA, CDR2 YSLEER. The CDR3 extends over 15 amino acids. The V gene lost 4 bases and the J gene lost 4 bases, with 16 bases spanning the gap. The CDR3 sequence: CASSPEGRRGTEAFF. The CDR3 nucleotides read TGCGCCAGCAGCCCTGAGGGCCGCCGGGGCACTGAAGCTTTCTTT.

The chain couples TRBV2 to TRBJ2-1, with 10 bases lining up with TRBD2. Germline V gives CDR1 SNHLY, CDR2 FYNNEI. V shed 6 bases and J 0 bases; nucleotides not matched to a gene: 5. This CDR3 is built from 16 residues. This CDR3 reads CASRLRLAGSYNEQFF. In DNA, the CDR3 is TGTGCCAGCAGGTTGCGACTAGCGGGCTCCTACAATGAGCAGTTCTTC.

The chain joins TRBV18 to TRBJ1-1; possible D gene TRBD1, 6 bases. CDR3 length: 14 residues. Germline assignment: CDR1 KGHSH and CDR2 LQKENI. Trimming removed 6 bases at V and 5 bases at J, with 16 bases between. DNA of the CDR3: TGTGCCAGCTCGCGGACAGCTTCAGGGACTGAAGCTTTCTTT. Translation gives CASSRTASGTEAFF. The full variable domain, completed using reference TRBV18 and TRBJ1-1, is NAGVMQNPRHLVRRRGQEARLRCSPMKGHSHVYWYRQLPEEGLKFMVYLQKENIIDESGMPKERFSAEFPKEGPSILRIQQVVRGDSAAYFCASSRTASGTEAFFGQGTRLTVV.

The rearrangement joins TRBV5-1 to TRBJ2-2; weak D call: TRBD2 (6 bases). V was cut by 4 bases and J by 5 bases, with 15 bases left in between. The CDR3 has 15 residues. The germline V gene encodes CDR1 SGHRS and CDR2 YFSETQ. The CDR3 protein is CASSHRDGGTGELFF. The CDR3 nucleotides are TGCGCCAGCAGCCACCGGGACGGAGGGACCGGGGAGCTGTTTTTT.

This clonotype was counted only a few times. J is TRBJ2-1 and V is TRBV20-1; D might be TRBD1 or TRBD2, each matching 5 bases. The V gene's germline CDR1 is DFQATT and CDR2 SNEGSKA (reference sequence). Between the trimmed V and J ends, which lost 5 bases and 7 bases, there was a span of 18 bases. This CDR3 is built from 14 residues. Here the CDR3 DNA reads TGCAGTGCTCCCGCGGGCCAGGGAAGAAATGAGCAGTTCTTC. Amino acid sequence: CSAPAGQGRNEQFF.

This clonotype was recorded many times. This chain connects TRBV10-3 to TRBJ2-3, with 16 bases identical to TRBD2. The CDR3 consists of 17 residues. Unmatched junction bases numbered 9, after V lost 4 bases and J lost 8 bases. Germline-derived CDR1 and CDR2 are ENHRY and SYGVKD. The CDR3 DNA reads TGTGCCATCAGTGTGGGGACTAGCGGGAGGGTCCCTCGTACGCAGTATTTT. It is translated as CAISVGTSGRVPRTQYF.

The chain recombines TRBV7-2 with TRBJ2-3; D remains ambiguous. Germline lookup yields CDR1 SGHTA and CDR2 FQGNSA. CDR3 size: 16 residues. Trimming pared 5 bases from V and 2 bases from J, leaving 17 bases between. CDR3 sequence reads: CASSDLGVRTTDTQYF. CDR3 nucleotides: TGTGCCAGCAGCGACCTTGGTGTCAGAACCACAGATACGCAGTATTTT.